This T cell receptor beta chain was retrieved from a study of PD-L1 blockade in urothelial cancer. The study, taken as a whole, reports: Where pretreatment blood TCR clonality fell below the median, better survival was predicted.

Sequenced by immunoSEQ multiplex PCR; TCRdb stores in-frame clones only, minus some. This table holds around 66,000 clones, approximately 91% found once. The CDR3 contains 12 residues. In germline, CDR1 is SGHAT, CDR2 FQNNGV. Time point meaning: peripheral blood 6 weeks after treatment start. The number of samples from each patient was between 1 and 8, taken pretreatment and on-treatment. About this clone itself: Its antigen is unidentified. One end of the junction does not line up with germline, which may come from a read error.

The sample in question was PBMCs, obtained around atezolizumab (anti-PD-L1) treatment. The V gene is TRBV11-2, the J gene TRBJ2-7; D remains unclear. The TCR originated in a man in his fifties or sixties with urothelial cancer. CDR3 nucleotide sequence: TGTGCCAGCAGCTTGCTAGTCTCGCCGTACCACTTC. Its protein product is CASSLLVSPYHF.